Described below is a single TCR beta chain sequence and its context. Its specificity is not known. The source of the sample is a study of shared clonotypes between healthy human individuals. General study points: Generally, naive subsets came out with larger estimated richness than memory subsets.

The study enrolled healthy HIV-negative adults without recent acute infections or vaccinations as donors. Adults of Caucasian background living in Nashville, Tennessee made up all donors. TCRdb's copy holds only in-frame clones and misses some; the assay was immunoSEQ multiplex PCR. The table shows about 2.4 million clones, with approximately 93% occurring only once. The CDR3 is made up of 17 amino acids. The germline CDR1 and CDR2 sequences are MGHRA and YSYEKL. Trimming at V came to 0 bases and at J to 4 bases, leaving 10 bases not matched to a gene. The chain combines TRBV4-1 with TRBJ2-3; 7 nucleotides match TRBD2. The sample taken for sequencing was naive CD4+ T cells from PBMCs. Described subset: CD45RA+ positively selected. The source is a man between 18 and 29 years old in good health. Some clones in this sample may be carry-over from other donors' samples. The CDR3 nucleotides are TGCGCCAGCAGCCAAGAGGAACTAGCGCCTCTAGCAGATACGCAGTATTTT. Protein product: CASSQEELAPLADTQYF.